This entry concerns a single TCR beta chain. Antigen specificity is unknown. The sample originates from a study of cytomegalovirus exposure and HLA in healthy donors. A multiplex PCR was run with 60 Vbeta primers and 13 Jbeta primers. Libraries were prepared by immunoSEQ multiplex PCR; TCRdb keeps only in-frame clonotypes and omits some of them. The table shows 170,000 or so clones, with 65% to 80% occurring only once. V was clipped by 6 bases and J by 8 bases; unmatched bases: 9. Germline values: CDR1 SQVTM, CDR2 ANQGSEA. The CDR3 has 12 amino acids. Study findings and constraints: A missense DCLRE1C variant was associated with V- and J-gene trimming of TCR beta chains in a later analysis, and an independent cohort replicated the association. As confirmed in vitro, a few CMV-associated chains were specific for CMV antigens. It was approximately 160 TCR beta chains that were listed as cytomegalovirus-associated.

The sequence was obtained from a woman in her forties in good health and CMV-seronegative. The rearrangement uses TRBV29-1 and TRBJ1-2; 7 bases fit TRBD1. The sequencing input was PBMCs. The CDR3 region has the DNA TGCAGCGTCGCCACAGGGGCGGCCGGCTACACCTTC. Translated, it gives CSVATGAAGYTF.